This record covers a single T cell receptor (beta chain). Its antigen is as yet unknown. Using RNA transcripts as the source, TCR beta CDR3 regions were amplified. HTBI primers were employed in a first-round RT-PCR of the TCR CDR3. One entry per CDR3 protein results from TCRdb running MiXCR on the multiplex PCR reads. Of 750,000 to 950,000 distinct CDR3 sequences listed, 35% to 40% are singletons. CDR1 and CDR2 from the germline V gene are PRHDT and FYEKMQ (reference sequence). There are 16 residues in the CDR3. Trimming shortened V by 6 bases and J by 2 bases, and 19 bases separated the two germline ends. The data were taken from a study of T cells in Graves' hyperthyroidism and ophthalmopathy. Study results and caveats: Before onset, by a median of approximately 6.8 months, the model predicted ophthalmopathy.

Uncontrolled infection, other autoimmune disease, pregnancy or lactation excluded patients. This sequence was found in a man in his late teens or twenties with Graves' hyperthyroidism. The chain uses TRBV13 and TRBJ1-1, with TRBD1 as a possible D gene (5 bases). Source material: blood. The CDR3 coding sequence is TGTGCCAGCAGTTACCCCGTTGGGGGGGGAAACACTGAAGCTTTCTTT. Residues: CASSYPVGGGNTEAFF.